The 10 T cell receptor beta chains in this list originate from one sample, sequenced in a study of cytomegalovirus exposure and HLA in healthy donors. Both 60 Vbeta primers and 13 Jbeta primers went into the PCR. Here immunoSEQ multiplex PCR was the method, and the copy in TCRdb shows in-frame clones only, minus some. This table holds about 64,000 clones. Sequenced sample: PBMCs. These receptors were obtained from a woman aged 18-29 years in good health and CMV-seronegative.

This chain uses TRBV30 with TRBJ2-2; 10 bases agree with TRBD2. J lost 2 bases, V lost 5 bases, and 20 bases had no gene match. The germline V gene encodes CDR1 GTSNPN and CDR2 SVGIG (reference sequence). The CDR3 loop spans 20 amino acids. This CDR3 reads CAWAKSWLAGATDNTGELFF. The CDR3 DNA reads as TGTGCCTGGGCAAAGTCCTGGCTAGCGGGGGCGACCGACAACACCGGGGAGCTGTTTTTT.

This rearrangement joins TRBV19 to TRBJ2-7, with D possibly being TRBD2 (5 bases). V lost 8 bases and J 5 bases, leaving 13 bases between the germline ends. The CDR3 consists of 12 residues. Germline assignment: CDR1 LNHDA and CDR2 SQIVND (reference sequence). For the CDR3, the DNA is TGTGCCAGTTCCGGACTCCGCCACGAGCAGTACTTC. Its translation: CASSGLRHEQYF.

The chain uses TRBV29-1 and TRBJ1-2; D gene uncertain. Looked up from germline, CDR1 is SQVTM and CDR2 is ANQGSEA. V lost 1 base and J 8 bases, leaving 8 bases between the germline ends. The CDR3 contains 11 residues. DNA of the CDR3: TGCAGCGTTGAAGGTCTATTCGGCTACACCTTC. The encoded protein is CSVEGLFGYTF. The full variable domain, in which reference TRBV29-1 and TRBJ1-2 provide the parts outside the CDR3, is SAVISQKPSRDICQRGTSLTIQCQVDSQVTMMFWYRQQPGQSLTLIATANQGSEATYESGFVIDKFPISRPNLTFSTLTVSNMSPEDSSIYLCSVEGLFGYTFGSGTRLTVV.

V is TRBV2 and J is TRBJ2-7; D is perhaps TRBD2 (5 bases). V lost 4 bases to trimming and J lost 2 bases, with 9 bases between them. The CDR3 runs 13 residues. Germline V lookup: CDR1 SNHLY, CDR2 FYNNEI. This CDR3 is CASSVAPTYEQYF. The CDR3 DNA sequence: TGTGCCAGCAGTGTAGCGCCTACCTACGAGCAGTACTTC.

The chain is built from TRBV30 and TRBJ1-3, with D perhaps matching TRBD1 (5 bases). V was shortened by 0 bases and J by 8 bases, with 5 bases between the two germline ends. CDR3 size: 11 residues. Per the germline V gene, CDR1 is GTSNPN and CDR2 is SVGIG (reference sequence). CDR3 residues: CAWSVGDTIYF. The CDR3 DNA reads TGTGCCTGGAGTGTAGGGGACACCATATATTTT.

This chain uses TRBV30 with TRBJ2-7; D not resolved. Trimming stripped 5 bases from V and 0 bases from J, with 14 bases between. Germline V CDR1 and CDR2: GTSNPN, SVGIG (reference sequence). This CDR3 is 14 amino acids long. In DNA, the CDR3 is TGTGCCTGGGGGCTCGACGGCAGCTCCTACGAGCAGTACTTC. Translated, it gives CAWGLDGSSYEQYF.

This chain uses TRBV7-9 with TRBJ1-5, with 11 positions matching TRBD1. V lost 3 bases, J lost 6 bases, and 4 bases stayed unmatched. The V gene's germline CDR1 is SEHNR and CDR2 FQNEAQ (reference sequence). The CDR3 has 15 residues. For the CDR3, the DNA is TGTGCCAGCAGCTTGGGGACAGGGGGTTTTCAGCCCCAGCATTTT. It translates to CASSLGTGGFQPQHF.

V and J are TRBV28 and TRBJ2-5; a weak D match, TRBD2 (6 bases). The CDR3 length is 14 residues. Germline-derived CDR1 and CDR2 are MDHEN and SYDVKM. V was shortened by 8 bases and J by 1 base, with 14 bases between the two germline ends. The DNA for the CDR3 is TGTGCCAGCCGAGAGGGGAGGCCCCAAGAGACCCAGTACTTC. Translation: CASREGRPQETQYF.

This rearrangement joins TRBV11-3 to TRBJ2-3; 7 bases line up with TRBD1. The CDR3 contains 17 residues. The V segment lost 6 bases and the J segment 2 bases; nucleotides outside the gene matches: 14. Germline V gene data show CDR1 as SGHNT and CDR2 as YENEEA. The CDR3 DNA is TGTGCCAGCAGACTCAGTGACGGGACAGTTCTCACAGATACGCAGTATTTT. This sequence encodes CASRLSDGTVLTDTQYF.

The CDR3: CSVARPAGVNGELFF. CDR3 nucleotide sequence: TGCAGCGTTGCCCGTCCAGCGGGAGTTAACGGGGAGCTGTTTTTT. This chain uses TRBV29-1 with TRBJ2-2; 8 bases align to TRBD2. This CDR3 region has 15 residues. V lost 4 bases and J lost 7; bases outside the gene matches: 11. CDR1 is SQVTM, CDR2 ANQGSEA, per germline.